The 26 T cell receptor beta chains listed next were all sequenced from one sample in a study of T cell responses to AZD1222 COVID-19 vaccine. The method was immunoSEQ multiplex PCR; TCRdb's version includes in-frame clones alone and lacks a portion of them. The repertoire holds about 120,000 clones, with 87% as singletons. The sample here was peripheral blood, taken on day 0 of AZD1222 vaccination. The receptor set was obtained from an adult in good health.

The V gene is TRBV24-1, the J gene TRBJ1-4, with TRBD1 matching over 7 bases. Losses at the gene ends were 3 bases for V and 3 bases for J; bases not matched to a gene: 3. Germline V gene data show CDR1 as KGHDR and CDR2 as SFDVKD. There are 15 residues in the CDR3. CDR3 sequence reads: CATSDRTGPNEKLFF. Here the CDR3 DNA reads TGTGCCACCAGTGATCGGACAGGCCCTAATGAAAAACTGTTTTTT.

This chain uses TRBV11-3 with TRBJ2-5; possible D gene TRBD2, 6 bases. V gave up 1 base and J gave up 4 bases, with 16 bases separating them. CDR1 is SGHNT and CDR2 is YENEEA in the germline V gene. This CDR3 contains 16 residues. CDR3 region: CASSLGKVQEGETQYF. The CDR3 nucleotides read TGTGCCAGCAGCTTAGGAAAAGTGCAGGAGGGAGAGACCCAGTACTTC.

V is TRBV7-6 and J is TRBJ2-2, with D possibly matching TRBD1 (7 bases). Germline V CDR1 and CDR2: SGHVS, FNYEAQ. CDR3 size: 18 residues. V was trimmed by 4 bases and J by 2 bases, leaving 20 bases between them. The CDR3 coding sequence is TGTGCCAGCAGCTACCGGGCTGGGGGGACAGCTAACACCGGGGAGCTGTTTTTT. Residues: CASSYRAGGTANTGELFF. The full variable domain, with the rest looked up from reference TRBV7-6 and TRBJ2-2, is GAGVSQSPRYKVTKRGQDVALRCDPISGHVSLYWYRQALGQGPEFLTYFNYEAQQDKSGLPNDRFSAERPEGSISTLTIQRTEQRDSAMYRCASSYRAGGTANTGELFFGEGSRLTVL.

V and J are TRBV5-1 and TRBJ2-1; 7 bases line up with TRBD1. Trimming removed 4 bases from V and 6 bases from J; junction bases left unmatched: 13. Germline V lookup: CDR1 SGHRS, CDR2 YFSETQ. The CDR3 is made up of 16 amino acids. In DNA, the CDR3 is TGCGCCAGCAGCCCCCCCGGGACAGACCCCACCAATGAGCAGTTCTTC. Protein: CASSPPGTDPTNEQFF.

The V gene is TRBV5-5, the J gene TRBJ1-2, with 7 nucleotides matching TRBD1. Germline V gives CDR1 SGHKS, CDR2 YYEKEE (reference sequence). V was clipped by 7 bases and J by 8 bases; unmatched bases: 17. This CDR3 is 15 amino acids long. Here the CDR3 reads CASGHEGARQKGYTF. CDR3 sequence (DNA): TGTGCCAGCGGACACGAGGGGGCCCGACAGAAGGGCTACACCTTC.

V usage is TRBV3-1 (or the pseudogene TRBV3-2) and J usage is TRBJ1-2; 7 nucleotides align to TRBD1. V lost 5 bases and J lost 7; bases outside the gene matches: 13. CDR3 length: 15 amino acids. The V gene's germline CDR1 is LGHDT and CDR2 YNNKEL (reference sequence). The CDR3 DNA reads as TGTGCCAGCAGCGGGACAGCCCCAGGATCGCGTGGCTACACCTTC. Its protein product is CASSGTAPGSRGYTF.

The CDR3 loop reads CASSFQADTQYF. CDR3 DNA: TGTGCCAGCAGTTTTCAGGCGGATACGCAGTATTTT. The rearrangement joins TRBV28 to TRBJ2-3, with D unclear. Trimming left V 3 bases short and J 6 bases short, with 7 bases between. This CDR3 comprises 12 residues. Germline V gene data show CDR1 as MDHEN and CDR2 as SYDVKM.

This chain's CDR3 is CATSDLQGGSQHF. In DNA, the CDR3 is TGTGCCACCAGTGATTTGCAGGGGGGGTCCCAGCATTTT. V gene TRBV24-1 combines with J gene TRBJ1-5; TRBD1 agrees at 7 bases. V was clipped by 0 bases and J by 11 bases; unmatched bases: 3. The germline V gene has CDR1 KGHDR and CDR2 SFDVKD. The CDR3 spans 13 residues.

The chain combines TRBV5-5 with TRBJ1-1, with D maybe TRBD1 (6 bases). This CDR3 is 14 amino acids long. The germline V and J ends were trimmed by 3 bases and 7 bases, with 16 bases remaining between them. Germline V gene lookup returns CDR1 SGHKS and CDR2 YYEKEE (reference sequence). In nucleotides, the CDR3 is TGTGCCAGCAGCTCGCCACGGGGGGCTGGTGAAGCTTTCTTT. Its protein is CASSSPRGAGEAFF.

The chain has TRBV19 and TRBJ2-3; 8 nucleotides align to TRBD1. Germline V CDR1 and CDR2: LNHDA, SQIVND (reference sequence). The CDR3 runs to 15 residues. The junction had 6 bases not matched to a gene; V was cut back by 3 bases and J by 4 bases. The CDR3 nucleotides read TGTGCCAGTAGTATGACAGGGGCCATGGCAGATACGCAGTATTTT. Amino acids: CASSMTGAMADTQYF.

V is TRBV18 and J is TRBJ1-2, with a possible D match to TRBD1 (6 bases). Germline V gene lookup returns CDR1 KGHSH and CDR2 LQKENI. V shed 1 base and J shed 3 bases, with 27 bases lying between them. The CDR3 consists of 20 residues. Here the CDR3 DNA reads TGTGCCAGCTCACCACTTCAAACCGGGACACGAGGACGAGGAGACTATGGCTACACCTTC. This sequence encodes CASSPLQTGTRGRGDYGYTF.

The chain employs TRBV4-2 and TRBJ1-2; D ambiguous. The CDR3 runs 16 residues. Trimming took 0 bases from V and 0 from J, leaving 11 bases between them. CDR1 and CDR2 (germline): LGHNA, YNFKEQ. The CDR3 sequence: CASSQDVLYTNYGYTF. The CDR3 nucleotides are TGTGCCAGCAGCCAAGACGTGCTATACACTAACTATGGCTACACCTTC.

This chain joins TRBV19 and TRBJ1-5, with TRBD1 as a possible D gene (5 bases). The CDR3 consists of 13 residues. V was trimmed by 5 bases and J by 6 bases, leaving 11 bases between them. CDR1 LNHDA and CDR2 SQIVND come from the germline V gene (reference sequence). The CDR3 spells CASSQRGGQPQHF. For the CDR3, the DNA is TGTGCCAGTAGTCAAAGGGGAGGTCAGCCCCAGCATTTT.

The chain joins TRBV3-1 (or the pseudogene TRBV3-2) to TRBJ2-5, with a possible D match to TRBD2 (5 bases). CDR1 and CDR2 from the germline V gene are LGHDT and YNNKEL (reference sequence). The V gene lost 3 bases and the J gene lost 5 bases, with 19 bases spanning the gap. This CDR3 contains 16 residues. The chain's CDR3 is CASSQFQGPGWETQYF. Written as DNA, the CDR3 is TGTGCCAGCAGCCAGTTCCAAGGTCCGGGATGGGAGACCCAGTACTTC.

The sample holds one count of this clone. Sequence at one end of the junction differs from germline and may be a read error. V gene TRBV18 combines with J gene TRBJ1-1; D uncertain. Germline loops: CDR1 KGHSH, CDR2 LQKENI. The CDR3 has 15 amino acids. The CDR3 nucleotides read TGTGCCAGCTCACCCAGATCGGTGAAGAACTCTGAAGCTTTCTTT. Translated: CASSPRSVKNSEAFF.

The chain combines TRBV11-2 with TRBJ2-3; D gene ambiguous. The CDR3 is 12 residues long. Germline V gives CDR1 SGHAT, CDR2 FQNNGV. V lost 5 bases, J lost 5 bases, and 8 bases lay in between. The CDR3 spells CASSPGGDTQYF. For the CDR3, the DNA is TGTGCCAGCAGCCCTGGCGGAGATACGCAGTATTTT.

The V and J genes are TRBV9 and TRBJ1-6; D not certain. The CDR3 covers 14 residues. V lost 0 bases, J lost 6 bases, and 7 bases lay in between. Germline V gives CDR1 SGDLS, CDR2 YYNGEE. This CDR3 is CASSVDGFNSPLHF. The CDR3 region has the DNA TGTGCCAGCAGCGTAGATGGGTTTAATTCACCCCTCCACTTT.

The chain joins TRBV19 to TRBJ2-7, with a possible D match to TRBD1 (5 bases). The CDR3 length is 14 residues. The V gene lost 5 bases and the J gene lost 2 bases, with 13 bases spanning the gap. Germline V gene sequence: CDR1 LNHDA, CDR2 SQIVND (reference sequence). CDR3 residues: CASSVQGTTYEQYF. Written as DNA, the CDR3 is TGTGCCAGTAGTGTGCAGGGTACGACCTACGAGCAGTACTTC.

The rearrangement links TRBV30 to TRBJ1-3; possible D gene TRBD1, 6 bases. This CDR3 has 14 residues. Trimming left V 5 bases short and J 6 bases short, with 17 bases between. Germline V gene sequence: CDR1 GTSNPN, CDR2 SVGIG (reference sequence). The CDR3 bases are TGTGCCTGGGATCAACAGGGTTCGGCAAACACCATATATTTT. Amino acids: CAWDQQGSANTIYF.

J is TRBJ2-1 and V is TRBV29-1; 10 nucleotides agree with TRBD2. V gave up 6 bases and J gave up 0 bases; unmatched junction bases: 5. The CDR3 is 15 amino acids. Germline V gene sequence: CDR1 SQVTM, CDR2 ANQGSEA. In DNA form, the CDR3 reads TGCAGCGTAGCGGGGGGGGGTAGCTCCTACAATGAGCAGTTCTTC. The encoded protein is CSVAGGGSSYNEQFF.

This clone was counted once. V and J are TRBV2 and TRBJ1-5; TRBD1 is a possible D gene (6 bases). CDR3 length equals 14 residues. The germline V and J ends were trimmed by 5 bases and 4 bases, with 12 bases remaining between them. Germline V gene lookup returns CDR1 SNHLY and CDR2 FYNNEI. The CDR3 DNA sequence: TGTGCCAGCAGTTTACAGGGTTCTAATCAGCCCCAGCATTTT. Translated: CASSLQGSNQPQHF.

The rearrangement joins TRBV3-1 (or the pseudogene TRBV3-2) to TRBJ2-6; D is tentatively TRBD1 or TRBD2 (5 bases each). V shed 4 bases and J shed 0 bases, with 16 bases lying between them. The germline V gene has CDR1 LGHDT and CDR2 YNNKEL (reference sequence). There are 18 residues in the CDR3. CDR3 nucleotides: TGTGCCAGCAGCCCGAGGGTGGGGCAAGGCTCTGGGGCCAACGTCCTGACTTTC. Translating it yields CASSPRVGQGSGANVLTF.

The chain uses TRBV18 and TRBJ1-6; D gene unclear. This CDR3 is 13 amino acids long. Trimming removed 6 bases from V and 10 bases from J, with 13 bases in between. CDR1 is KGHSH, CDR2 LQKENI, per germline. The CDR3 sequence is CASSDNPQSPLHF. The CDR3 DNA is TGTGCCAGCTCTGATAACCCACAGTCACCCCTCCACTTT.

V is TRBV28 and J is TRBJ1-5; D ambiguous. V dropped 1 base and J dropped 5 bases, with 3 bases sitting between them. The CDR3 has 12 residues. CDR1 and CDR2 from the germline V gene are MDHEN and SYDVKM. CDR3 nucleotide sequence: TGTGCCAGCAGTTTATTGGATCAGCCCCAGCATTTT. Encoded protein: CASSLLDQPQHF.

The CDR3 loop reads CASSFVTGDYEQYF. The CDR3 coding sequence is TGTGCCAGCAGCTTCGTGACAGGAGACTACGAGCAGTACTTC. The chain has TRBV11-3 and TRBJ2-7, with D perhaps matching TRBD1 (6 bases). V was pared by 3 bases and J by 3 bases, with 12 bases between. CDR1 and CDR2 (germline): SGHNT, YENEEA. This CDR3 region has 14 residues. The full variable domain, in which reference TRBV11-3 and TRBJ2-7 provide the parts outside the CDR3, is EAGVVQSPRYKIIEKKQPVAFWCNPISGHNTLYWYLQNLGQGPELLIRYENEEAVDDSQLPKDRFSAERLKGVDSTLKIQPAELGDSAVYLCASSFVTGDYEQYFGPGTRLTVT.

The gene calls are TRBV5-4 and TRBJ1-1; D ambiguous. In germline, CDR1 is SGHNT, CDR2 YYREEE (reference sequence). The V gene lost 4 bases and the J gene lost 7 bases, with 11 bases spanning the gap. The CDR3 loop spans 12 amino acids. The CDR3 protein is CASSLPAGEAFF. The CDR3 DNA follows: TGTGCCAGCAGCCTACCTGCTGGTGAAGCTTTCTTT.